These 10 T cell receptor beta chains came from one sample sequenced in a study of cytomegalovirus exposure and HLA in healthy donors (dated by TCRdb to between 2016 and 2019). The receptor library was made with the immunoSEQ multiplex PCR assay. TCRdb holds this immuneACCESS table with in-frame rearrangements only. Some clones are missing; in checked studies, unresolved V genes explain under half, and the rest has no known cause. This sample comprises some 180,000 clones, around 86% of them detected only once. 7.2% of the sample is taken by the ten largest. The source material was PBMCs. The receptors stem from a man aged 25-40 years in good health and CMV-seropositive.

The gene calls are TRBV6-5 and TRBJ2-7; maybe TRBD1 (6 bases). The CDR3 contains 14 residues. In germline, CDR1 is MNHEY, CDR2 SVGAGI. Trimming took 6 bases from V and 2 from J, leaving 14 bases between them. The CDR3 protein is CASRRSEGAYEQYF. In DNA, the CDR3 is TGTGCCAGCAGAAGGTCAGAGGGGGCCTACGAGCAGTACTTC.

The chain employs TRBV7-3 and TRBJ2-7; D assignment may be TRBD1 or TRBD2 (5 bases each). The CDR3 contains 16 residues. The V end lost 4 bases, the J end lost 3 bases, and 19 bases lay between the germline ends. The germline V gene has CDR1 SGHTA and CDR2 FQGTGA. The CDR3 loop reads CASSSNSGTGNYEQYF. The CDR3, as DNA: TGTGCCAGCAGCTCGAACTCCGGGACGGGAAACTACGAGCAGTACTTC.

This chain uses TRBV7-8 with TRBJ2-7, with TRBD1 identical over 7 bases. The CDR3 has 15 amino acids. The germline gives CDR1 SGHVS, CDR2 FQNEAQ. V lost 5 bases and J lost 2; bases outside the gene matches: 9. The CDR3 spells CASSTTQGFAYEQYF. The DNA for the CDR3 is TGTGCCAGCAGCACCACACAGGGGTTCGCCTACGAGCAGTACTTC.

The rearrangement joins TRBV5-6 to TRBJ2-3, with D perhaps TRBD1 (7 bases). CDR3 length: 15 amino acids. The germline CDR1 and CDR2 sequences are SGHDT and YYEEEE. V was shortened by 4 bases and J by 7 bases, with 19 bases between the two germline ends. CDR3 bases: TGTGCCAGCAGCCCCCGGACAGGTGGGGGGTATACGCAGTATTTT. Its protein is CASSPRTGGGYTQYF.

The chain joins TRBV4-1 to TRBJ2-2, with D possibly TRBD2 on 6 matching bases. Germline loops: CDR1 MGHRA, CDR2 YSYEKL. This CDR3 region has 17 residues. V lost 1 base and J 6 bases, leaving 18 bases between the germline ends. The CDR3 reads CASSQAGGGELAGELFF. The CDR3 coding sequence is TGCGCCAGCAGCCAAGCCGGGGGAGGTGAATTGGCCGGGGAGCTGTTTTTT.

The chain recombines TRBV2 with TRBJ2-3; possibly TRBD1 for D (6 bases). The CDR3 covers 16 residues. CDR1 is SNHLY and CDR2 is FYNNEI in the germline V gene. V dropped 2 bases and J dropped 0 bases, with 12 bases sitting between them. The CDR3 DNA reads TGTGCCAGCAGTGAATTTAGGACAGTGAGCACAGATACGCAGTATTTT. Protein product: CASSEFRTVSTDTQYF.

The CDR3 is CASSPFRGVADIQYF. The CDR3 bases are TGTGCCAGCAGCCCCTTCCGGGGGGTGGCGGACATTCAGTACTTC. This chain uses TRBV27 with TRBJ2-4; 7 nucleotides align to TRBD2. The length of the CDR3 is 15 residues. J lost 8 bases, V lost 6 bases, and 13 bases had no gene match. The germline CDR1 and CDR2 sequences are MNHEY and SMNVEV (reference sequence).

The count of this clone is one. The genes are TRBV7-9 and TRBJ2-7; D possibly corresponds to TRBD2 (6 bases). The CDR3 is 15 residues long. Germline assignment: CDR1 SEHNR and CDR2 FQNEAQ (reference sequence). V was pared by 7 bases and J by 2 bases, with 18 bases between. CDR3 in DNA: TGTGCCAGCACCCGGGCGTCGGCGGGAACCTACGAGCAGTACTTC. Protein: CASTRASAGTYEQYF. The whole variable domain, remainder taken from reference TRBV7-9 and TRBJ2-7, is DTGVSQNPRHKITKRGQNVTFRCDPISEHNRLYWYRQTLGQGPEFLTYFQNEAQLEKSRLLSDRFSAERPKGSFSTLEIQRTEQGDSAMYLCASTRASAGTYEQYFGPGTRLTVT.

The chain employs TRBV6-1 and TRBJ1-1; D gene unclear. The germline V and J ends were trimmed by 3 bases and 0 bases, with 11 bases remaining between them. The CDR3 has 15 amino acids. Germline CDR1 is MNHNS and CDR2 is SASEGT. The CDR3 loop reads CASSEKARMNTEAFF. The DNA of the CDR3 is TGTGCCAGCAGTGAGAAGGCCAGGATGAACACTGAAGCTTTCTTT.

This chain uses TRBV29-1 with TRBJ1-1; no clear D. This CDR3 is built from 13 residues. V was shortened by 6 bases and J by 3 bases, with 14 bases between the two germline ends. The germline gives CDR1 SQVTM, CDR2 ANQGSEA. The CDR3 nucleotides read TGCAGCGTATACCACCAGATGGACACTGAAGCTTTCTTT. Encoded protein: CSVYHQMDTEAFF.